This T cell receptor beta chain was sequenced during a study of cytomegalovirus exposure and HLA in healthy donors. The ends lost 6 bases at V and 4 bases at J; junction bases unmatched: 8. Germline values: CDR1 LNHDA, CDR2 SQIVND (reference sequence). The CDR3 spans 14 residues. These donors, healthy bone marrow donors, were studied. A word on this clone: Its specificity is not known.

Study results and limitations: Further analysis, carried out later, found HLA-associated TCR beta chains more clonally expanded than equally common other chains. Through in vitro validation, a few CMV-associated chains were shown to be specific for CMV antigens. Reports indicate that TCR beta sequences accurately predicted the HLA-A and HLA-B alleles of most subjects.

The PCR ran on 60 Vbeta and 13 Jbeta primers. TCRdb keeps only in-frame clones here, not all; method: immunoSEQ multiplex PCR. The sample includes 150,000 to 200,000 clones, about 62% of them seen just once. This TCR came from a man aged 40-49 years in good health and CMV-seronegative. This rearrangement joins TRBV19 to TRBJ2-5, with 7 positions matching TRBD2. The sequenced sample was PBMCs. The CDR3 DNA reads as TGTGCCAGTAGAGGGAGGGCTCAAGGAGAGACCCAGTACTTC. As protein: CASRGRAQGETQYF.